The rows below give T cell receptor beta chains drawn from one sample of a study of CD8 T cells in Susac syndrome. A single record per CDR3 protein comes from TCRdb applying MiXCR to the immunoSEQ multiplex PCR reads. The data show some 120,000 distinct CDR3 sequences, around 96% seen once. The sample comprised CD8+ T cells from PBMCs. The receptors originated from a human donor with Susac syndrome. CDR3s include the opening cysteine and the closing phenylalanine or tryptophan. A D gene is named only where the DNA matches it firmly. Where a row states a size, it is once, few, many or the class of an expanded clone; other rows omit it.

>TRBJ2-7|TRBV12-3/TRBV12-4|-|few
CASSLGAYEQYF
TGTGCCAGCAGTTTAGGCGCCTACGAGCAGTACTTC
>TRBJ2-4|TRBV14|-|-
CASSQESKWILSKNIQYF
TGTGCCAGCAGCCAAGAGTCAAAATGGATTCTGTCCAAAAACATTCAGTACTTC
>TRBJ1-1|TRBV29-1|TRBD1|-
CSVLTGGMNTEAFF
TGCAGCGTTTTGACAGGGGGGATGAACACTGAAGCTTTCTTT
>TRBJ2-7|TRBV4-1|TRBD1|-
CASSQDPPGQAPYEQYF
TGCGCCAGCAGCCAAGATCCCCCAGGACAGGCACCCTACGAGCAGTACTTC
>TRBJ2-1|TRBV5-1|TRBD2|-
CASSLTLAGHNEQFF
TGCGCCAGCAGCTTAACACTAGCGGGGCACAATGAGCAGTTCTTC
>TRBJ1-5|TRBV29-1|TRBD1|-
CSALVVGTGGYSNQPQHF
TGCAGCGCCCTTGTGGTCGGGACAGGGGGATATAGCAATCAGCCCCAGCATTTT
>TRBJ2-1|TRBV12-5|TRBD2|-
CASGLYAGAYNEQFF
TGTGCTAGTGGTTTGTACGCGGGAGCCTACAATGAGCAGTTCTTC
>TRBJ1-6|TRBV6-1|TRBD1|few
CASSGQGNSPLHF
TGTGCCAGCAGTGGACAGGGGAATTCACCCCTCCACTTT
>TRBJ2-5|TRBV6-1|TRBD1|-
CASSTGTGVFDQETQYF
TGTGCCAGCAGTACCGGGACAGGGGTCTTTGACCAAGAGACCCAGTACTTC
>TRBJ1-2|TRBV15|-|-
CATSRGTQNAYGYTF
TGTGCCACCAGCAGAGGGACACAGAACGCGTATGGCTACACCTTC
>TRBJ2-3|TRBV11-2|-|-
CASRPAPGGATDTQYF
TGTGCCAGCAGGCCAGCCCCTGGTGGTGCTACAGATACGCAGTATTTT
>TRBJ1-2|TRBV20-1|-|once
CSARFPEYGYTF
TGCAGTGCTAGGTTTCCAGAATATGGCTACACCTTC
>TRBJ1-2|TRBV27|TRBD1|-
CASRQSAGGDSYGYTF
TGTGCCAGCAGACAAAGCGCAGGGGGCGATAGCTATGGCTACACCTTC
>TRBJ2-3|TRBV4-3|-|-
CASSQDSEDTQYF
TGCGCCAGCAGCCAAGATAGTGAGGATACGCAGTATTTT
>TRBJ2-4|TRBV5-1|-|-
CASRDSTENIQYF
TGCGCCAGCAGGGACTCTACAGAAAACATTCAGTACTTC
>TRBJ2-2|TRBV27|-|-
CASSPPGLKPAELFF
TGTGCCAGCAGTCCCCCGGGACTTAAACCGGCCGAGCTGTTTTTT
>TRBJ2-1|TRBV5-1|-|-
CASSFEGNEQFF
TGCGCCAGCAGCTTTGAGGGCAATGAGCAGTTCTTC
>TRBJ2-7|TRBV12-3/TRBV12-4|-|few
CASSLGGVSYEQYF
TGTGCCAGCAGTTTGGGGGGCGTGTCCTACGAGCAGTACTTC
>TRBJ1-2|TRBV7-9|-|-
CASSPENIRGYTF
TGTGCCAGCAGCCCGGAGAACATCCGTGGCTACACCTTC
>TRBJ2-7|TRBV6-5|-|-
CASRLGPGSYEQYF
TGTGCCAGCAGGCTGGGGCCCGGGTCATACGAGCAGTACTTC
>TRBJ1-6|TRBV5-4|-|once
CASSLAGTRSSPLHF
TGTGCCAGCAGCTTGGCCGGGACAAGGAGTTCACCCCTCCACTTT
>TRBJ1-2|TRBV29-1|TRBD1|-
CSVDWGTGLLYGYTF
TGCAGCGTTGATTGGGGGACAGGGCTTCTCTATGGCTACACCTTC
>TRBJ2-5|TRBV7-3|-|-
CASSEGHSSQETQYF
TGTGCCAGCAGCGAGGGACATTCCTCCCAAGAGACCCAGTACTTC
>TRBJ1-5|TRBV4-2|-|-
CASSLKAPGRGRDQPQHF
TGTGCCAGCAGCCTCAAGGCCCCGGGCCGCGGAAGGGATCAGCCCCAGCATTTT
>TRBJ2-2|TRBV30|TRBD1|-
CAGQVLNTGELFF
TGTGCCGGACAGGTTTTGAACACCGGGGAGCTGTTTTTT
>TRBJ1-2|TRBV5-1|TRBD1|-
CASSLGGQGNYGYTF
TGCGCCAGCAGCTTGGGGGGACAGGGAAACTATGGCTACACCTTC
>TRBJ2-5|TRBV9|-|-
CASSVSADRQETQYF
TGTGCCAGCAGCGTGTCAGCAGACCGCCAAGAGACCCAGTACTTC
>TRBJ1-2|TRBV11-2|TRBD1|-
CASSLVPGQGPDYGYTF
TGTGCCAGCAGCTTAGTGCCGGGACAGGGCCCAGACTATGGCTACACCTTC
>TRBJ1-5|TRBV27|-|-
CASSLSGEGSNQPQHF
TGTGCCAGCAGTTTATCGGGGGAAGGTAGCAATCAGCCCCAGCATTTT
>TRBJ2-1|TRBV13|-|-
CASSSGTDEQFF
TGTGCCAGCAGCTCCGGGACTGATGAGCAGTTCTTC
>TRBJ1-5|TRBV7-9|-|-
CASSLGPSNQPQHF
TGTGCCAGCAGCTTGGGCCCCAGCAATCAGCCCCAGCATTTT
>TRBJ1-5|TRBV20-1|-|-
CSASLGQSSNQPQHF
TGCAGTGCTAGCCTTGGACAGAGTAGCAATCAGCCCCAGCATTTT
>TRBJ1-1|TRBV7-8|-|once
CASSSGLSNTEAFF
TGTGCCAGCAGCTCGGGACTTTCGAACACTGAAGCTTTCTTT
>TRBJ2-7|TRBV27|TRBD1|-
CASSLHRGRDEQYF
TGTGCCAGCAGCCTCCACAGGGGGCGTGACGAGCAGTACTTC
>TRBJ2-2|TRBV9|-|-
CASSVYSTNTGELFF
TGTGCCAGCAGCGTTTACAGCACGAACACCGGGGAGCTGTTTTTT